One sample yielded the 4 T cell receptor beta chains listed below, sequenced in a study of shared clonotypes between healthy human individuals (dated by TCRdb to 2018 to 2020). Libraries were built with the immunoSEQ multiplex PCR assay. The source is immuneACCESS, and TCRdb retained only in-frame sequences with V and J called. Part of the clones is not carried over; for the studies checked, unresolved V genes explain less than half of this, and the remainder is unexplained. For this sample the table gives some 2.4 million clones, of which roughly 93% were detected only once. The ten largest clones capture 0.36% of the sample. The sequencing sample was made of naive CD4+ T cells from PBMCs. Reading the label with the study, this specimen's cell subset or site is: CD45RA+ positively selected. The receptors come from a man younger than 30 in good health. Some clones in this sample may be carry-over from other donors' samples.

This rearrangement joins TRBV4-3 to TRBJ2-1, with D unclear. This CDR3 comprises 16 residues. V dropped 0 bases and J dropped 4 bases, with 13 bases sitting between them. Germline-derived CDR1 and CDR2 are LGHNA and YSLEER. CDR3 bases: TGCGCCAGCAGCCAAGAGGTCCTAGGACCATACAATGAGCAGTTCTTC. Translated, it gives CASSQEVLGPYNEQFF.

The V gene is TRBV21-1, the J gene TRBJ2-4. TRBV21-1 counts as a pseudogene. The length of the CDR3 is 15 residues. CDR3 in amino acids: CASRYRGPAKNIQYF. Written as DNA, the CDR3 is TGTGCCAGCAGATACAGAGGTCCAGCCAAAAACATTCAGTACTTC.

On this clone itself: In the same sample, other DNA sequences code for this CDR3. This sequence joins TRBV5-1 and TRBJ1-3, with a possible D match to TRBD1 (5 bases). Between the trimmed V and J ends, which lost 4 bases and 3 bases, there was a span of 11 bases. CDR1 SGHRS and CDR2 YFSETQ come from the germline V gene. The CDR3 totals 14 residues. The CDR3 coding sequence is TGCGCCAGCAGCCTCGGGGCGGATGGAAACACCATATATTTT. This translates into CASSLGADGNTIYF.

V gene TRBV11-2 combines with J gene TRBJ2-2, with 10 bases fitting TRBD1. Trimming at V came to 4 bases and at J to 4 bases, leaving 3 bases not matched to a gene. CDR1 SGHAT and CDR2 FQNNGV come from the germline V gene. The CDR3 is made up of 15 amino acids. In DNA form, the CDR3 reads TGTGCCAGCAGCTCCGGGACAGGGGCCACCGGGGAGCTGTTTTTT. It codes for CASSSGTGATGELFF.